This T cell receptor beta chain was sequenced during a study of shared clonotypes between healthy human individuals. V dropped 1 base and J dropped 1; count of bases not matched to a gene: 3. Germline loops: CDR1 MNHNS, CDR2 SASEGT. There are 15 residues in the CDR3. Using immunoSEQ multiplex PCR, the repertoire was profiled, and TCRdb retains in-frame clones only, with some absent. This table holds millions of clones, approximately 95% found once. The investigators split CD4+ cells into a CD45RA+ naive subset and a CD45RA-negative memory subset. V is TRBV6-1 and J is TRBJ1-2; 7 nucleotides agree with TRBD1. Sequencing was carried out using naive CD4+ T cells from PBMCs. Subset: CD45RA+ positively selected. The clonotype comes from a man between 18 and 35 years old in good health. Some clones in this sample may be carry-over from other donors' samples. DNA for the CDR3: TGTGCCAGCAGTGAAGGCGGGACAGATAACTATGGCTACACCTTC. Translated, it gives CASSEGGTDNYGYTF.